This is a list of T cell receptor beta chains from one sample in a study of shared clonotypes between healthy human individuals. Sequencing used immunoSEQ multiplex PCR; TCRdb keeps in-frame clones, though not all of them. The data contain roughly 1,500,000 clones, around 98% of them seen just once; the ten biggest clones take up 0.45%. The sample consisted of naive CD4+ T cells sorted from blood. These receptors came from a man aged 25 to 45 in good health. Each CDR3 is given with its conserved first and last residue. Fields, in order: D gene, J gene, V gene, clone size, CDR3 DNA, CDR3 protein. A D gene is named only where the DNA matches it firmly. Only part of the rows carry a size: once, few, many, or a class if the clone is expanded.

>-|TRBJ2-7|TRBV11-2|-
TGTGCCAGCATCCCGACAAACCACTACGAGCAGTACTTC
CASIPTNHYEQYF
>-|TRBJ2-5|TRBV19|once
TGTGCCAGTAGCCCCGGGGGAGAGACCCAGTACTTC
CASSPGGETQYF
>TRBD2|TRBJ2-5|TRBV15|once
TGTGCCACCAGCAGAGATTTGGCGGGAGGAATACGTGCGGAGACCCAGTACTTC
CATSRDLAGGIRAETQYF
>-|TRBJ2-7|TRBV28|-
TGTGCCAGCAGTCGCAAAACGTACGAGCAGTACTTC
CASSRKTYEQYF
>TRBD2|TRBJ2-1|TRBV4-3|-
TGCGCCAGCAGCCGTAGCGGGATGGGGCAGTTCTTC
CASSRSGMGQFF
>TRBD1|TRBJ1-2|TRBV27|-
TGTGCCAGCAGTTCCAACCCGACAGGGACCTATGGCTACACCTTC
CASSSNPTGTYGYTF
>-|TRBJ1-1|TRBV4-3|-
TGCGCCAGCAGCCAAGATCTAATAGGGGCGGTTACCACTGAAGCTTTCTTT
CASSQDLIGAVTTEAFF
>-|TRBJ1-1|TRBV4-3|-
TGCGCCAGCAGCCAAGATGCGGTGAACACTGAAGCTTTCTTT
CASSQDAVNTEAFF
>TRBD2|TRBJ2-1|TRBV7-2|-
TGTGCCAGCAGCTTAGGGGAGGGGCGGAGTTGGGGCAATGAGCAGTTCTTC
CASSLGEGRSWGNEQFF
>TRBD1|TRBJ2-7|TRBV7-9|-
TGTGCCAGCAGCGCACCGGGACAGGGCCTCTACGAGCAGTACTTC
CASSAPGQGLYEQYF
>-|TRBJ2-2|TRBV27|-
TGTGCCAGCAGTTTATCGGCTGGAACCGGGGAGCTGTTTTTT
CASSLSAGTGELFF
>-|TRBJ2-2|TRBV9|-
TGTGCCAGCAGCGTACCCCCCGATACCGGGGAGCTGTTTTTT
CASSVPPDTGELFF
>TRBD1|TRBJ1-5|TRBV5-6|-
TGTGCCAGCAGCGCCAGACAGGGTTTAGGCAATCAGCCCCAGCATTTT
CASSARQGLGNQPQHF
>-|TRBJ2-5|TRBV2|-
TGTGCCAGCTTAATTAGGGCAGGACCTGAAGAGACCCAGTACTTC
CASLIRAGPEETQYF
>TRBD1|TRBJ2-7|TRBV28|once
TGTGCCAGCAGTTCCCCCGGGACAGGAAGCTCCTACGAGCAGTACTTC
CASSSPGTGSSYEQYF
>-|TRBJ2-1|TRBV7-9|-
TGTGCCAGCAGCTTAGCGCTGGACGTAGACAATGAGCAGTTCTTC
CASSLALDVDNEQFF
>-|TRBJ1-1|TRBV7-9|-
TGTGCCAGCAGCTTCGACACTGAAGCTTTCTTT
CASSFDTEAFF
>-|TRBJ2-5|TRBV2|-
TGTGCCAGCAAGTATGGCCGAAACGAGGAGACCCAGTACTTC
CASKYGRNEETQYF
>-|TRBJ1-3|TRBV5-6|once
TGTGCTACTCTAGTCGGCTCAGGACATTTT
CATLVGSGHF
>TRBD2|TRBJ2-1|TRBV6-5|once
TGTGCCAGCAGTCAGACTAGCGGGTACAATGAGCAGTTCTTC
CASSQTSGYNEQFF
>TRBD2|TRBJ2-7|TRBV19|-
TGTGCCGAAGTAGCGGGCGGGAGGGCCGGCGAGCAGTACTTC
CAEVAGGRAGEQYF
>-|TRBJ1-5|TRBV20-1|once
TGCAGTGCTAGTTCAGAGGAGCCCCAGCATTTT
CSASSEEPQHF
>-|TRBJ1-5|TRBV7-9|-
TGTGCCAGCAGCGGAGACACTACTTATAGCAATCAGCCCCAGCATTTT
CASSGDTTYSNQPQHF
>-|TRBJ2-7|TRBV25-1|-
TGTGCCAGCAGTTCAGCCATGGAGCAGTACTTC
CASSSAMEQYF
>-|TRBJ1-5|TRBV18|-
TGTGCCAGCTCACCAATAGGCAGGGTTAGCAATCAGCCCCAGCATTTT
CASSPIGRVSNQPQHF
>-|TRBJ1-5|TRBV20-1|-
TGCAGTGCTTCAGGGAGCCAGCCCCAGCATTTT
CSASGSQPQHF
>-|TRBJ2-1|TRBV29-1|few
TGCAGCGTTGGGCAGGACACACACTACAATGAGCAGTTCTTC
CSVGQDTHYNEQFF
>-|TRBJ2-5|TRBV1|-
TGCACCAGCACCGCGGACAGCGGAGAAGAGACCCAGTACTTC
CTSTADSGEETQYF
>-|TRBJ2-1|TRBV4-2|-
TGTGCCAGCAGCCAAGACGAGCGGCCCACCTACAATGAGCAGTTCTTC
CASSQDERPTYNEQFF
>-|TRBJ2-1|TRBV7-7|-
TGTGCCAGCAGCTTTTCCGTCTACAATGAGCAGTTCTTC
CASSFSVYNEQFF
>-|TRBJ1-1|TRBV7-3|-
TGTGCCAGCAGCCCCAACCTTGGCGGGAACACTGAAGCTTTCTTT
CASSPNLGGNTEAFF
>-|TRBJ1-3|TRBV9|-
TGTGCCAGCAGCACCACAGGCTTGGCCTCTGGAAACACCATATATTTT
CASSTTGLASGNTIYF
>TRBD2|TRBJ2-3|TRBV13|once
TGTGCCAGCAGACGCGGACTAGCGGGAGGGCCGCGTCCAGATACGCAGTATTTT
CASRRGLAGGPRPDTQYF
>-|TRBJ1-5|TRBV28|-
TGTGCCAGCAGTTATGGAAGAGGCAATCAGCCCCAGCATTTT
CASSYGRGNQPQHF
>TRBD1|TRBJ1-2|TRBV14|-
TGTGCCAGCAGCCAAGAGCTACAGGGGCCCGTCTATGGCTACACCTTC
CASSQELQGPVYGYTF
>-|TRBJ2-7|TRBV5-1|once
TGCGCCAGCAGGGGGCTTAGTATGAGCTCCTACGAGCAGTACTTC
CASRGLSMSSYEQYF
>TRBD1|TRBJ2-5|TRBV2|-
TGTGCCAGCAGCGACCCTAGCGCCCGGGACAGGGGGGGAGAGACCCAGTACTTC
CASSDPSARDRGGETQYF
>-|TRBJ2-7|TRBV5-1|once
TGCGCCAGCAGCTTGAAATCCGGGAGCTCCTACGAGCAGTACTTC
CASSLKSGSSYEQYF